This is a list of T cell receptor beta chains from one sample in a study of cytomegalovirus exposure and HLA in healthy donors. TCRdb's copy holds only in-frame clones and misses some; the assay was immunoSEQ multiplex PCR. This table has over 150,000 clones, approximately 85% appearing once. The specimen sequenced was PBMCs. Source of these receptors: a girl under 18 in good health and CMV-seropositive. Each CDR3 is given with its conserved first and last residue. The D gene is left open where the match is weak. Size is stated for part of the rows, as once, few or many counts, or as a class when the clone is expanded.

d_call	j_call	clone_size	v_call	cdr3_aa	cdr3_nt
-	TRBJ2-7	-	TRBV18	CASSPETYEQYF	TGTGCCAGCTCACCAGAGACCTACGAGCAGTACTTC
-	TRBJ1-4	-	TRBV6-5	CASSYRGNEKLFF	TGTGCCAGCAGTTACAGGGGGAATGAAAAACTGTTTTTT
-	TRBJ1-4	-	TRBV28	CASSLSTGVRLFF	TGTGCCAGCAGTTTATCTACGGGTGTACGCCTGTTTTTT
TRBD1	TRBJ1-1	-	TRBV9	CASSGSGGATEAFF	TGTGCCAGCAGCGGATCAGGGGGTGCGACTGAAGCTTTCTTT
-	TRBJ2-7	-	TRBV19	CASSFGQGPYEQYF	TGTGCCAGTAGTTTTGGCCAGGGGCCCTACGAGCAGTACTTC
-	TRBJ2-3	-	TRBV6-4	CASSDQGPTDTQYF	TGTGCCAGCAGTGACCAGGGGCCCACAGATACGCAGTATTTT
TRBD2	TRBJ2-4	-	TRBV9	CASSVDGGLAKNIQYF	TGTGCCAGCAGCGTAGACGGGGGGTTAGCCAAAAACATTCAGTACTTC
-	TRBJ1-1	-	TRBV30	CAWTLGGNTEAFF	TGTGCCTGGACCCTGGGGGGAAACACTGAAGCTTTCTTT
-	TRBJ1-3	-	TRBV6-5	CASSFAGSAGNTIYF	TGTGCCAGCAGTTTCGCAGGGTCGGCTGGAAACACCATATATTTT
-	TRBJ2-7	-	TRBV18	CASSRTESYEQYF	TGTGCCAGCTCCCGGACAGAGTCCTACGAGCAGTACTTC
TRBD1	TRBJ2-7	once	TRBV6-5	CASSEPEGANEQYF	TGTGCCAGCAGTGAACCCGAGGGGGCCAACGAGCAGTACTTC
-	TRBJ2-7	-	TRBV5-6	CASSFFDRPYEQYF	TGTGCCAGCAGCTTCTTCGACAGACCCTACGAGCAGTACTTC
TRBD1	TRBJ1-6	once	TRBV15	CATSRDRDRGSPLHF	TGTGCCACCAGCAGAGATCGGGACAGGGGTTCACCCCTCCACTTT
-	TRBJ1-3	-	TRBV4-2	CASSPYRDGHSGNTIYF	TGTGCCAGCAGCCCCTACAGGGACGGGCACTCTGGAAACACCATATATTTT